This T cell receptor (beta chain) originates from a study of radiotherapy plus CTLA-4 blockade in lung cancer. CDR1 and CDR2 (germline): MNHEY, SVGAGI. The CDR3 has 15 amino acids. Measured with immunoSEQ multiplex PCR; TCRdb has only the in-frame clones, and not every one. The sample lists more than 75,000 clones; about 70% were seen once. Points from the study as a whole: In blood, after radiotherapy plus ipilimumab, tumor-derived TCR clones expanded. Among reported predictors of response, early blood T cell clone dynamics with interferon-beta performed best.

Worth noting for this clone: The antigen is undetermined. The junction differs from germline at one of its ends, possibly a read error.

This specimen was peripheral blood, taken from a patient treated with radiotherapy plus ipilimumab. This TCR came from a human donor with non-small cell lung cancer who had a partial response to radiotherapy plus ipilimumab. Some clones in this sample may be carry-over from other donors' samples. The chain combines TRBV6-5 with TRBJ1-1; D is unclear. The CDR3 region has the DNA TGTGCCATCAGTGCGGGAGTGGGGATGAACACTGAAGCTTTCTTT. Amino acids: CAISAGVGMNTEAFF.